This entry is about one T cell receptor beta chain. The data were obtained in a study of blood T cell repertoires in COVID-19. Germline-derived CDR1 and CDR2 are KGHSH and LQKENI. The CDR3 totals 15 residues. Trimming stripped 3 bases from V and 5 bases from J, with 16 bases between. Some clones are missing from TCRdb's copy, which holds only in-frame ones; the method was immunoSEQ multiplex PCR. This sample has 150,000 to 200,000 clones, with about nine tenths found just once. The chain carries TRBV18 and TRBJ1-1, with D possibly matching TRBD1 (6 bases). This clonotype was obtained from a young woman with acute or convalescent COVID-19. The sequenced sample consisted of peripheral blood. DNA for the CDR3: TGTGCCAGCTCACCGGGCCCAGGGGTGGAAACTGAAGCTTTCTTT. This gives the protein CASSPGPGVETEAFF.